The source of this T cell receptor (beta chain) is a study of shared clonotypes between healthy human individuals. Regarding the study as a whole: The diversity represented, both genetic and in exposure history, was limited by few donors.

Germline CDR1 and CDR2: SGHTA and FQGTGA. The CDR3 is made up of 13 amino acids. The V segment lost 6 bases and the J segment 6 bases; nucleotides outside the gene matches: 7. Data came from immunoSEQ multiplex PCR; TCRdb stores just in-frame clones and leaves some out. The sample includes 2.3 million or so clones, roughly 93% of them seen just once. Notes on this clone: The antigen is unknown.

Material: naive CD4+ T cells from PBMCs. This sample's subset: CD45RA+ positively selected. The clonotype was recovered from a man younger than 35 in good health. Some clones in this sample may be carry-over from other donors' samples. The gene calls are TRBV7-3 and TRBJ1-2; 7 bases align to TRBD1. The DNA of the CDR3 is TGTGCCAGCAGAGAAACCGGGACAGATGGCTACACCTTC. Translation gives CASRETGTDGYTF.